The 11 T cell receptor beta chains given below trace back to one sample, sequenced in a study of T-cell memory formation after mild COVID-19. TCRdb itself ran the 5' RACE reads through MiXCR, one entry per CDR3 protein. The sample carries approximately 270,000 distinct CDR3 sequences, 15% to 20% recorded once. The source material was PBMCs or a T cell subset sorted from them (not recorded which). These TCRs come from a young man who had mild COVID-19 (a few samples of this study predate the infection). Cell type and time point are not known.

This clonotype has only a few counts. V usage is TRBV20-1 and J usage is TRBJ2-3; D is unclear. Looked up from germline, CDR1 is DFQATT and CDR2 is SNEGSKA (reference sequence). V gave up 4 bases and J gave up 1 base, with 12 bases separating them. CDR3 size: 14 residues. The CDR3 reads CSAKTGRGTDTQYF. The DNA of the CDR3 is TGCAGTGCTAAGACCGGGCGCGGCACAGATACGCAGTATTTT.

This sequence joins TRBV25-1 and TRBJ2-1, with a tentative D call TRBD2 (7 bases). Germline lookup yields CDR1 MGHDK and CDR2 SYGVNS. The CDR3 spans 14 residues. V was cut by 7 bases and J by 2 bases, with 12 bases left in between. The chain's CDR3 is CASTRGGAYNEQFF. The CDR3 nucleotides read TGTGCCAGCACTAGGGGGGGAGCCTACAATGAGCAGTTCTTC. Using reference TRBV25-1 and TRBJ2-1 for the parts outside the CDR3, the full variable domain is EADIYQTPRYLVIGTGKKITLECSQTMGHDKMYWYQQDPGMELHLIHYSYGVNSTEKGDLSSESTVSRIRTEHFPLTLESARPSHTSQYLCASTRGGAYNEQFFGPGTRLTVL.

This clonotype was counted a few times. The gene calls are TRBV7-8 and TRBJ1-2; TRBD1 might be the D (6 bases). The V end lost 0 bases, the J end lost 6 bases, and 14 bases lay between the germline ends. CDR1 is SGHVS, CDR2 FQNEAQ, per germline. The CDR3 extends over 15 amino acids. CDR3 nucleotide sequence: TGTGCCAGCAGCTTAGCGCGTGGGGGGGCGAATGGCTACACCTTC. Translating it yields CASSLARGGANGYTF.

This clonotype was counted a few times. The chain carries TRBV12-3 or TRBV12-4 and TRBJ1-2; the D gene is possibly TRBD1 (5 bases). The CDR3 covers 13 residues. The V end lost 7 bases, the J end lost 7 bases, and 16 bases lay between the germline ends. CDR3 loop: CASNSGGFRGYTF. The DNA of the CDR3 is TGTGCCAGCAACAGTGGGGGTTTTCGTGGCTACACCTTC.

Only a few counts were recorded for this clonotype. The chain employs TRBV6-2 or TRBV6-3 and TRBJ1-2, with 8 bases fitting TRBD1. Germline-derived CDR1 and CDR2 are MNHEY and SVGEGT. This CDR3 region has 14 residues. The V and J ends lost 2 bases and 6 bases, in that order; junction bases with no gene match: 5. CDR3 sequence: CASSYQDRANGYTF. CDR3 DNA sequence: TGTGCCAGCAGTTACCAGGACAGGGCGAATGGCTACACCTTC.

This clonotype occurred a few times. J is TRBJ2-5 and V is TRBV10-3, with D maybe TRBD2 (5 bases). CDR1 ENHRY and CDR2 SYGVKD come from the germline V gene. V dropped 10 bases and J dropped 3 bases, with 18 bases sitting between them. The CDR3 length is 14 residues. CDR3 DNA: TGTGCCACCGGCCCGGGAACAAGCGAAGAGACCCAGTACTTC. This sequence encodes CATGPGTSEETQYF.

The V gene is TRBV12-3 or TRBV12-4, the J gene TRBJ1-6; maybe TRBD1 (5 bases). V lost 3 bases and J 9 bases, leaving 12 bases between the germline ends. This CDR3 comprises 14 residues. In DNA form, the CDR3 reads TGTGCCAGCAGTTTGGGGGAGATAGGTTCACCCCTCCACTTT. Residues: CASSLGEIGSPLHF.

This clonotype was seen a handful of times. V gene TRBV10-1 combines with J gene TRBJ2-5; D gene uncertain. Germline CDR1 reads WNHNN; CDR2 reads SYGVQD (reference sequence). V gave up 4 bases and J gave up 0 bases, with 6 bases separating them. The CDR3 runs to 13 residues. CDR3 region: CASSVGHQETQYF. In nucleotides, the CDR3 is TGCGCCAGCAGTGTTGGCCACCAAGAGACCCAGTACTTC.

DNA for the CDR3: TGTGCCTGGAGCGGGGACGCGGCGGGGCCCCAGCATTTT. The encoded protein is CAWSGDAAGPQHF. V usage is TRBV30 and J usage is TRBJ1-5; tentatively, D is TRBD1 (5 bases). The CDR3 length is 13 residues. Trimming stripped 3 bases from V and 9 bases from J, with 15 bases between. Germline-derived CDR1 and CDR2 are GTSNPN and SVGIG (reference sequence).

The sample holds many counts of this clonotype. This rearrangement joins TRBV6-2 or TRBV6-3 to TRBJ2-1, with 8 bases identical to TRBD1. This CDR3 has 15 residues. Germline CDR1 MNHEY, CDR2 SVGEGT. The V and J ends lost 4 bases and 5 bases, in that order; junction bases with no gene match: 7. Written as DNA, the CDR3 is TGTGCCAGCAGTTCGGGACAGGCCCCTGACAATGAGCAGTTCTTC. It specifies CASSSGQAPDNEQFF.

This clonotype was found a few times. The CDR3: CSATFTNQPQHF. The CDR3 DNA sequence: TGCAGTGCCACATTTACCAATCAGCCCCAGCATTTT. J is TRBJ1-5 and V is TRBV20-1; D uncertain. Trimming cost V 6 bases and J 3 bases, with 9 bases left between them. Per germline, CDR1 DFQATT and CDR2 SNEGSKA (reference sequence). This CDR3 region has 12 residues.